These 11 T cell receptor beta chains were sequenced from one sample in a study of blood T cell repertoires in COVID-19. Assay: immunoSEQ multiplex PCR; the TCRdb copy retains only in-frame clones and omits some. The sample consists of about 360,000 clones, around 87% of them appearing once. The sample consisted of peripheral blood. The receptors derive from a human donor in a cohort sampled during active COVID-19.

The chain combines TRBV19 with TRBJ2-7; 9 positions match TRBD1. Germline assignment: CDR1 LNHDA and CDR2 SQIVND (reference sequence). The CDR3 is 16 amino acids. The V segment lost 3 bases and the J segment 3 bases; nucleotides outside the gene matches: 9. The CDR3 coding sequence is TGTGCCAGTAGTATGGGGCGGGACAGGGAGGACTACGAGCAGTACTTC. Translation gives CASSMGRDREDYEQYF.

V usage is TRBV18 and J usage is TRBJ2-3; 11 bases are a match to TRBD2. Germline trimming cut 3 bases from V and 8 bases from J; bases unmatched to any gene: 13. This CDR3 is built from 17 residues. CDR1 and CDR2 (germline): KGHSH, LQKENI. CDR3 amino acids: CASSPVGGGLAGGTQYF. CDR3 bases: TGTGCCAGCTCACCCGTCGGAGGGGGCCTAGCGGGGGGTACGCAGTATTTT.

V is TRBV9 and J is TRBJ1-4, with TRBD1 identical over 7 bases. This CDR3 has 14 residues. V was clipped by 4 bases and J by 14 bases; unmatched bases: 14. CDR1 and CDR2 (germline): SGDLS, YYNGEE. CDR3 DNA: TGTGCCAGCAGCCCCGGGACAGCTCGACTAATGCTGTTTTTT. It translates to CASSPGTARLMLFF.

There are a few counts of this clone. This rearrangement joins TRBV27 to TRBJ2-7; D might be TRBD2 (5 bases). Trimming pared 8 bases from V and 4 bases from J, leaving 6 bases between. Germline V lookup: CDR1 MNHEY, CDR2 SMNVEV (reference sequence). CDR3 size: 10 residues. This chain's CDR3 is CASGLYEQYF. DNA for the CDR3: TGTGCCAGCGGACTTTACGAGCAGTACTTC.

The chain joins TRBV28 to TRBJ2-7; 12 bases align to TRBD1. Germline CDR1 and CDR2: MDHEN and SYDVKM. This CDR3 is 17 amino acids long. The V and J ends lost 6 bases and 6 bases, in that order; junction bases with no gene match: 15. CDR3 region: CASSVIIRDRGRGEQYF. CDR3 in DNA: TGTGCCAGCAGCGTAATAATCCGGGACAGGGGGCGAGGCGAGCAGTACTTC.

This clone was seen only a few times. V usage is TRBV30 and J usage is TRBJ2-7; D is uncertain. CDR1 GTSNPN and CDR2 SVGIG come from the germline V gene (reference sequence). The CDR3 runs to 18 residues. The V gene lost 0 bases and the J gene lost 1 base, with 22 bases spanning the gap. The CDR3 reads CAWSVSPVVPKRSYEQYF. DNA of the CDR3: TGTGCCTGGAGTGTATCCCCAGTCGTCCCTAAGAGGTCCTACGAGCAGTACTTC. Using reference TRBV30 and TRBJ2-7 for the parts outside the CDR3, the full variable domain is SQTIHQWPATLVQPVGSPLSLECTVEGTSNPNLYWYRQAAGRGLQLLFYSVGIGQISSEVPQNLSASRPQDRQFILSSKKLLLSDSGFYLCAWSVSPVVPKRSYEQYFGPGTRLTVT.

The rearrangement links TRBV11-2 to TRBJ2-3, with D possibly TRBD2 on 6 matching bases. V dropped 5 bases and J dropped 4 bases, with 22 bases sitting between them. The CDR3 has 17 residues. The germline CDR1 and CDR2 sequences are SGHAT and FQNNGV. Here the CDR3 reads CASSRWGPGGEPDTQYF. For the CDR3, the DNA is TGTGCCAGCAGCCGTTGGGGCCCCGGGGGAGAGCCAGATACGCAGTATTTT.

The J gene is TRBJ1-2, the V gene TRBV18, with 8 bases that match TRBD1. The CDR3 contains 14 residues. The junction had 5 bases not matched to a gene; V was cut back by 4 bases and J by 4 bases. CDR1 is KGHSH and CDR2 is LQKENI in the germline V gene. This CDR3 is CASSRSGGPYGYTF. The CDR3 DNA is TGTGCCAGCTCACGTTCAGGGGGCCCCTATGGCTACACCTTC.

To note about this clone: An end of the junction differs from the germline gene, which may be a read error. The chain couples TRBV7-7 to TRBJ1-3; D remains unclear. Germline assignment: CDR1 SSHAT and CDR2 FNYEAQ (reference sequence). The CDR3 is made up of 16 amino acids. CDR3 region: CASSLAPGSTGNTIYF. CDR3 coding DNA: TGTGCTAGCAGCTTAGCACCTGGGAGCACTGGAAACACCATATATTTT.

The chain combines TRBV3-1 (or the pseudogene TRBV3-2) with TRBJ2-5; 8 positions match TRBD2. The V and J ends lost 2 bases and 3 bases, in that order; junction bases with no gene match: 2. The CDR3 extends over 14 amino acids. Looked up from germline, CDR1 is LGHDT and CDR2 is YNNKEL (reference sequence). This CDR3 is CASSQRGGEETQYF. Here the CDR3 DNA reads TGTGCCAGCAGCCAACGGGGGGGGGAAGAGACCCAGTACTTC.

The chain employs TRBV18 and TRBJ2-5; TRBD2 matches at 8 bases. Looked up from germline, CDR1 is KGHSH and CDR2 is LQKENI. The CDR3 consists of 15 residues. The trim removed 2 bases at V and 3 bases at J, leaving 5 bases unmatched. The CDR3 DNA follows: TGTGCCAGCTCACCAAACGGACTAGCCGAAGAGACCCAGTACTTC. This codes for CASSPNGLAEETQYF.